This is a list of T cell receptor beta chains from one sample in a study of blood T cell repertoires in COVID-19. Assay: immunoSEQ multiplex PCR; the TCRdb copy retains only in-frame clones and omits some. Of around 120,000 clones in the sample, 86% were seen once. Source material: PBMCs or T cells enriched from blood (not recorded which). The receptors come from a woman in her forties or fifties who had recovered from COVID-19. CDR3s include the opening cysteine and the closing phenylalanine or tryptophan. The D gene is left open where the match is weak.

V gene: TRBV18; D gene: TRBD2; J gene: TRBJ2-3; CDR3 DNA: TGTGCCAGCTCACCCATAGCGGGGGGCCCCACAGATACGCAGTATTTT; CDR3 protein: CASSPIAGGPTDTQYF
V gene: TRBV5-4; D gene: -; J gene: TRBJ2-3; CDR3 DNA: TGTGCCAGCAGCTACGATCTACTAGCAGATACGCAGTATTTT; CDR3 protein: CASSYDLLADTQYF
V gene: TRBV7-2; D gene: TRBD1; J gene: TRBJ2-2; CDR3 DNA: TGTGCCAGCAGCTTTCGGACAGGGGACACCGGGGAGCTGTTTTTT; CDR3 protein: CASSFRTGDTGELFF
V gene: TRBV19; D gene: -; J gene: TRBJ1-2; CDR3 DNA: TGTGCCAGTAGTATTGCAGGGAACTATGGCTACACCTTC; CDR3 protein: CASSIAGNYGYTF
V gene: TRBV19; D gene: TRBD1; J gene: TRBJ2-7; CDR3 DNA: TGTGCCAGTAGTATTAGCGGGGACAGGGGGCTCGAGCAGTACTTC; CDR3 protein: CASSISGDRGLEQYF
V gene: TRBV19; D gene: -; J gene: TRBJ1-2; CDR3 DNA: TGTGCCAGTAAACCCGGGACAAACCCCCTATATGGCTACACCTTC; CDR3 protein: CASKPGTNPLYGYTF
V gene: TRBV6-5; D gene: TRBD1; J gene: TRBJ2-1; CDR3 DNA: TGTGCCAGCACCCGGGACAGGGGGGTTAATGAGCAGTTCTTC; CDR3 protein: CASTRDRGVNEQFF
V gene: TRBV19; D gene: TRBD1; J gene: TRBJ2-7; CDR3 DNA: TGTGCCAGTAGTATAGACGGGACAGGGGGCGGATACGAGCAGTACTTC; CDR3 protein: CASSIDGTGGGYEQYF
V gene: TRBV11-2; D gene: TRBD1; J gene: TRBJ2-5; CDR3 DNA: TGTGCCAGCAGCGAGGGGGCCGTGGAGACCCAGTACTTC; CDR3 protein: CASSEGAVETQYF
V gene: TRBV3-1/TRBV3-2; D gene: TRBD1; J gene: TRBJ1-1; CDR3 DNA: TGTGCCAGCACTTTGACAGGGAAGGCGTCTGAAGCTTTCTTT; CDR3 protein: CASTLTGKASEAFF
V gene: TRBV27; D gene: -; J gene: TRBJ1-3; CDR3 DNA: TGTGCCAGCAGTTTATCCGTGGGAAACACCATATATTTT; CDR3 protein: CASSLSVGNTIYF
V gene: TRBV6-6; D gene: -; J gene: TRBJ1-6; CDR3 DNA: TGTGCCAGCAGTGAGACGGACACCCCACCCCTCCACTTT; CDR3 protein: CASSETDTPPLHF
V gene: TRBV10-3; D gene: -; J gene: TRBJ1-2; CDR3 DNA: TGTGCCATCAGTGAGTCCGAGGGTTATGGCTACACCTTC; CDR3 protein: CAISESEGYGYTF
V gene: TRBV7-9; D gene: TRBD2; J gene: TRBJ2-7; CDR3 DNA: TGTGCCAGCAGTCCTTTCGGACTAGCGGGGGATCCCTACGAGCAGTACTTC; CDR3 protein: CASSPFGLAGDPYEQYF
V gene: TRBV19; D gene: TRBD2; J gene: TRBJ2-3; CDR3 DNA: TGTGCCAGTAGTAGTAGCGGGGGGGTGTATACGCAGTATTTT; CDR3 protein: CASSSSGGVYTQYF
V gene: TRBV6-6; D gene: -; J gene: TRBJ1-2; CDR3 DNA: TGTGCCAGCAGTTATAGTAATAGGGGGAACTATGGCTACACCTTC; CDR3 protein: CASSYSNRGNYGYTF